This section outlines one T cell receptor beta chain sequence together with its context. The sample belongs to a study of blood T cell repertoires in COVID-19. Study-level background: Nucleic acid was either cDNA or gDNA, and it came from T cells, B-cell-depleted T cells, or PBMCs.

Repertoires were generated with immunoSEQ multiplex PCR, while TCRdb's copy carries only in-frame clones and drops some. The sample contains roughly 200,000 clones, about 85% of which appear only once. Enrolled through a virtual design, the participants were between about 18 and 100 years of age and came from about two dozen US areas. What the recovered Cohort 3 donors had was two negative PCRs, clearance, or symptom resolution. This receptor was taken from a man aged 35-49 years who had recovered from COVID-19. The sample was PBMCs or T cells enriched from blood (not recorded which).

The CDR3 is CASWAGANTDTQYF. The CDR3, as DNA: TGTGCCTCGTGGGCAGGGGCCAACACAGATACGCAGTATTTT. The chain couples TRBV28 to TRBJ2-3; D is perhaps TRBD1 (6 bases). The CDR3 contains 14 residues. In germline, CDR1 is MDHEN, CDR2 SYDVKM. V was pared by 11 bases and J by 2 bases, with 17 bases between.